The 25 T cell receptor beta chains presented below share a single source sample, sequenced in a study of T cells in Graves' hyperthyroidism and ophthalmopathy. Amplified regions were TCR beta CDR3 sequences from RNA transcripts. An initial round of RT-PCR targeting the TCR CDR3 relied on the HTBI primer set. MiXCR, applied by TCRdb to the multiplex PCR reads, yields one record per CDR3 protein. The sample shows approximately 640,000 distinct CDR3 sequences, 15% to 20% of them seen only once. Specimen: blood. These receptors were obtained from a man aged 45-65 years with Graves' hyperthyroidism.

This clonotype was seen repeatedly, ten times or more. V and J are TRBV11-2 and TRBJ2-5; D gene ambiguous. Germline assignment: CDR1 SGHAT and CDR2 FQNNGV. Trimming removed 1 base at V and 2 bases at J, with 5 bases between. The CDR3 sequence is 13 residues long. CDR3 coding DNA: TGTGCCAGCAGCTTAGGGCCTCAAGAGACCCAGTACTTC. Amino acids: CASSLGPQETQYF.

This clonotype was detected only a few times. The chain joins TRBV6-1 to TRBJ2-2; D is uncertain. The CDR3 loop spans 13 amino acids. CDR1 MNHNS and CDR2 SASEGT come from the germline V gene. Trimming removed 2 bases at V and 5 bases at J, with 6 bases between. The chain's CDR3 is CASSEIITGELFF. The CDR3 DNA is TGTGCCAGCAGTGAAATCATTACCGGGGAGCTGTTTTTT.

The chain uses TRBV7-2 and TRBJ1-2; D gene unclear. The V and J ends lost 6 bases and 7 bases respectively, with 9 bases between them. This CDR3 is built from 11 residues. The germline V gene encodes CDR1 SGHTA and CDR2 FQGNSA. The chain's CDR3 is CASRGEGGYTF. The DNA of the CDR3 is TGTGCCAGCAGGGGTGAGGGTGGCTACACCTTC.

Ten or more counts support this clonotype. This chain connects TRBV2 to TRBJ2-2; a weak D match, TRBD2 (6 bases). Trimming stripped 6 bases from V and 5 bases from J, with 16 bases between. This CDR3 contains 15 residues. Germline-derived CDR1 and CDR2 are SNHLY and FYNNEI. In DNA, the CDR3 is TGTGCCAGCAGGGGTACAGGCGCGGGAACCGGGGAGCTGTTTTTT. Translated, it gives CASRGTGAGTGELFF.

This clonotype showed up just a few times. The gene calls are TRBV19 and TRBJ2-7; 7 bases map to TRBD1. The germline gives CDR1 LNHDA, CDR2 SQIVND (reference sequence). The CDR3 is made up of 15 amino acids. V lost 0 bases, J lost 3 bases, and 5 bases stayed unmatched. The CDR3 nucleotides are TGTGCCAGTAGTATAGATGGGGACAGTCGCTACGAGCAGTACTTC. This codes for CASSIDGDSRYEQYF.

The genes are TRBV25-1 and TRBJ2-1; TRBD1 or TRBD2 may be the D gene (6 bases each). V shed 3 bases and J shed 3 bases, with 12 bases lying between them. Looked up from germline, CDR1 is MGHDK and CDR2 is SYGVNS. The CDR3 runs to 15 residues. Written as DNA, the CDR3 is TGTGCCAGCAGTGAGGGGGGCGGGAACTACAATGAGCAGTTCTTC. Translation: CASSEGGGNYNEQFF.

This clonotype came up a few times. V usage is TRBV24-1 and J usage is TRBJ2-1; TRBD1 aligns across 8 bases. The V gene's germline CDR1 is KGHDR and CDR2 SFDVKD. The CDR3 spans 16 residues. V lost 5 bases and J lost 3; bases outside the gene matches: 8. The DNA of the CDR3 is TGTGCCACCAGTGGATCGCAGGGGGCCTTCTACAATGAGCAGTTCTTC. As protein: CATSGSQGAFYNEQFF.

Points on this clonotype: This sequence may be a read error, since a much larger clone differs from it by one base. The CDR3 region is CATHRNTGELFF. The CDR3 region has the DNA TGTGCCACCCACAGGAACACCGGGGAGCTGTTTTTT. The rearrangement links TRBV25-1 to TRBJ2-2; D remains ambiguous. Trimming removed 10 bases from V and 1 base from J, with 7 bases in between. Germline CDR1 MGHDK, CDR2 SYGVNS. This CDR3 is built from 12 residues.

At least ten counts were recorded for this clonotype. This chain uses TRBV10-3 with TRBJ2-7; TRBD1 agrees at 12 bases. Losses at the gene ends were 3 bases for V and 5 bases for J; bases not matched to a gene: 2. There are 14 residues in the CDR3. In germline, CDR1 is ENHRY, CDR2 SYGVKD. The CDR3 sequence is CAISDGTGGDEQYF. CDR3 nucleotide sequence: TGTGCCATCAGTGACGGGACAGGGGGCGACGAGCAGTACTTC.

This clonotype has at least ten counts. The V and J genes are TRBV27 and TRBJ2-7; D tentatively reads TRBD1 or TRBD2 (5 bases each). The CDR3 runs to 14 residues. Trimming cost V 6 bases and J 6 bases, with 18 bases left between them. Germline-derived CDR1 and CDR2 are MNHEY and SMNVEV (reference sequence). CDR3 sequence: CASRSGTDTLEQYF. The CDR3 bases are TGTGCCAGCAGATCCGGGACGGACACGCTCGAGCAGTACTTC.

The J gene is TRBJ1-3, the V gene TRBV18, with D hard to call. The CDR3 runs to 15 residues. Germline CDR1 reads KGHSH; CDR2 reads LQKENI. V was shortened by 2 bases and J by 0 bases, with 8 bases between the two germline ends. The CDR3 loop is CASSPGLLSGNTIYF. As DNA, the CDR3 is TGTGCCAGCTCACCAGGTCTCCTCTCTGGAAACACCATATATTTT. Supplemented by reference TRBV18 and TRBJ1-3, the full variable domain reads NAGVMQNPRHLVRRRGQEARLRCSPMKGHSHVYWYRQLPEEGLKFMVYLQKENIIDESGMPKERFSAEFPKEGPSILRIQQVVRGDSAAYFCASSPGLLSGNTIYFGEGSWLTVV.

This clonotype was counted a few times. V usage is TRBV18 and J usage is TRBJ2-1; TRBD1 aligns across 7 bases. Germline V gives CDR1 KGHSH, CDR2 LQKENI. Trimming at V came to 0 bases and at J to 5 bases, leaving 4 bases not matched to a gene. The CDR3 sequence is 15 residues long. This chain's CDR3 is CASSPPTGTNNEQFF. The DNA for the CDR3 is TGTGCCAGCTCACCACCGACAGGGACGAACAATGAGCAGTTCTTC.

The chain carries TRBV5-1 and TRBJ2-5; D gene ambiguous. CDR3 size: 14 residues. Germline V gives CDR1 SGHRS, CDR2 YFSETQ. V was pared by 0 bases and J by 2 bases, with 8 bases between. The CDR3 nucleotides are TGCGCCAGCAGCTTGGAGCCACGGCAAGAGACCCAGTACTTC. This gives the protein CASSLEPRQETQYF.

This clonotype appeared many times. This chain joins TRBV30 and TRBJ2-7, with TRBD1 identical over 7 bases. CDR3 length equals 15 residues. Trimming at V came to 3 bases and at J to 2 bases, leaving 10 bases not matched to a gene. Looked up from germline, CDR1 is GTSNPN and CDR2 is SVGIG (reference sequence). CDR3 nucleotide sequence: TGTGCCTGGAGGGTCAGGGGGAACCCCACCTACGAGCAGTACTTC. Translating it yields CAWRVRGNPTYEQYF.

The sample holds many counts of this clonotype. The chain uses TRBV28 and TRBJ1-1; D call uncertain. Trimming stripped 7 bases from V and 0 bases from J, with 9 bases between. The germline V gene encodes CDR1 MDHEN and CDR2 SYDVKM. This CDR3 is 13 amino acids long. CDR3 bases: TGTGCCAGCACTCACGGCATGAACACTGAAGCTTTCTTT. This codes for CASTHGMNTEAFF.

This clonotype was recorded at least ten times. This sequence joins TRBV7-9 and TRBJ2-1; D remains ambiguous. Germline-derived CDR1 and CDR2 are SEHNR and FQNEAQ (reference sequence). V was cut by 7 bases and J by 5 bases, with 15 bases left in between. This CDR3 spans 14 amino acids. The CDR3 here is CASTSPGRHNEQFF. DNA of the CDR3: TGTGCCAGCACCTCACCGGGCAGGCACAATGAGCAGTTCTTC.

This clonotype was counted ten times or more. At one of its ends the junction is not consistent with the germline gene, which may arise from a read error. The V call is TRBV5-1, the J call TRBJ2-1, with D perhaps matching TRBD2 (6 bases). The germline gives CDR1 SGHRS, CDR2 YFSETQ. The CDR3 loop spans 14 amino acids. CDR3: CASSLGGLYNEQFF. The CDR3 bases are TGTGCCAGCAGCTTAGGAGGACTATACAATGAGCAGTTCTTC.

The chain carries TRBV6-6 and TRBJ2-3; D uncertain. From germline, CDR1 is MNHNY and CDR2 SVGAGI (reference sequence). The CDR3 contains 17 residues. V dropped 0 bases and J dropped 0 bases, with 13 bases sitting between them. Here the CDR3 DNA reads TGTGCCAGCAGTTACTCGTACTCGCGGAGCAGCACAGATACGCAGTATTTT. This encodes CASSYSYSRSSTDTQYF.

A word on this clonotype: Mismatch with germline at one junction end may stem from a read error. The chain carries TRBV29-1 and TRBJ1-1; D call uncertain. Germline lookup yields CDR1 SQVTM and CDR2 ANQGSEA. The CDR3 is 11 residues long. The CDR3 DNA follows: TGCAGCGTTGTAGAGAACACTGAAGCTTCCTTT. Translated: CSVVENTEASF.

This clonotype was recorded at least ten times. This sequence joins TRBV2 and TRBJ1-1; D is ambiguous. Between the trimmed V and J ends, which lost 5 bases and 1 base, there was a span of 8 bases. From germline, CDR1 is SNHLY and CDR2 FYNNEI. The CDR3 is made up of 13 amino acids. The CDR3 DNA sequence: TGTGCCAGCAGTCAGTCAGAGAACACTGAAGCTTTCTTT. Translating gives CASSQSENTEAFF.

The V gene is TRBV10-2, the J gene TRBJ1-1; TRBD1 matches 10 bases. Looked up from germline, CDR1 is WSHSY and CDR2 is SAAADI. This CDR3 comprises 15 residues. With V trimmed by 3 bases and J by 4 bases, 5 bases remained unmatched. CDR3 amino acids: CASSEIDRGLTEAFF. The CDR3, as DNA: TGCGCCAGCAGTGAAATTGACAGGGGGCTCACTGAAGCTTTCTTT.

This clonotype was picked up a small number of times. The genes are TRBV10-3 and TRBJ2-7, with D perhaps being TRBD1 or TRBD2 (5 bases each). This CDR3 comprises 15 residues. Germline CDR1 ENHRY, CDR2 SYGVKD. Trimming took 0 bases from V and 7 from J, leaving 16 bases between them. As DNA, the CDR3 is TGTGCCATCAGTGAGTCACTAGGGGAACCCTGGGAGCAGTACTTC. Translated: CAISESLGEPWEQYF.

This clonotype was found many times. The chain couples TRBV27 to TRBJ2-5, with 10 bases lining up with TRBD1. The germline CDR1 and CDR2 sequences are MNHEY and SMNVEV (reference sequence). There are 17 residues in the CDR3. The trim removed 2 bases at V and 5 bases at J, leaving 11 bases unmatched. The CDR3 is CASSLMSGQGKRETQYF. The CDR3, as DNA: TGTGCCAGCAGTTTAATGTCGGGACAGGGGAAGAGGGAGACCCAGTACTTC.

The chain is built from TRBV20-1 and TRBJ2-1, with 10 bases identical to TRBD1. After removal of 5 bases from V and 5 bases from J, the junction contained 9 bases not matched to a gene. The CDR3 covers 15 residues. The V gene's germline CDR1 is DFQATT and CDR2 SNEGSKA (reference sequence). In DNA, the CDR3 is TGCAGTGCTTTTCGAAGGGACAGGGGAAACAATGAGCAGTTCTTC. Translation gives CSAFRRDRGNNEQFF.

The V and J genes are TRBV6-2 or TRBV6-3 and TRBJ2-7, with D uncertain. Germline loops: CDR1 MNHEY, CDR2 SVGEGT. The length of the CDR3 is 12 residues. The ends were cut back, 0 bases at V and 6 bases at J, with 6 bases in the middle. The CDR3 DNA follows: TGTGCCAGCAGTTACTCGCTGACCGAGCAGTACTTC. This translates into CASSYSLTEQYF.